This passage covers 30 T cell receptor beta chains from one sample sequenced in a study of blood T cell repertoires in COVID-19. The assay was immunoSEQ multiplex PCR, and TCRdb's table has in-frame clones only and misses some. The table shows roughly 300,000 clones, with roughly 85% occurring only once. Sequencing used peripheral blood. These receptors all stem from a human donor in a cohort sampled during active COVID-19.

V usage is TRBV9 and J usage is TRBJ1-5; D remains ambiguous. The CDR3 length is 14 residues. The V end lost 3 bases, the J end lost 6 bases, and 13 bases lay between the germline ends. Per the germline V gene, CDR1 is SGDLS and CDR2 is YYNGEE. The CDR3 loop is CASSAMGGGQPQHF. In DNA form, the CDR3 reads TGTGCCAGCAGCGCCATGGGAGGAGGTCAGCCCCAGCATTTT. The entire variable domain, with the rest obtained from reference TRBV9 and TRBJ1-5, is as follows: DSGVTQTPKHLITATGQRVTLRCSPRSGDLSVYWYQQSLDQGLQFLIQYYNGEERAKGNILERFSAQQFPDLHSELNLSSLELGDSALYFCASSAMGGGQPQHFGDGTRLSIL.

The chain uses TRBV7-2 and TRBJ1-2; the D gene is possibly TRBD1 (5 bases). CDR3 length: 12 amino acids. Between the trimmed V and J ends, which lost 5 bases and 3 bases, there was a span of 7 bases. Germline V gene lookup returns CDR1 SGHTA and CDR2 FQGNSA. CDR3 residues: CASSQGDYGYTF. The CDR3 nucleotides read TGTGCCAGCAGCCAAGGGGACTATGGCTACACCTTC.

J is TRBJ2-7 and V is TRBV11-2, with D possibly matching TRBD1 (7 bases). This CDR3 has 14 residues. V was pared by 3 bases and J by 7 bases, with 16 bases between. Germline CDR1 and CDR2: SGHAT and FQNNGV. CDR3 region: CASSFQGGRGEQYF. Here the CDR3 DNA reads TGTGCCAGCAGCTTCCAGGGGGGTCGTGGGGAGCAGTACTTC.

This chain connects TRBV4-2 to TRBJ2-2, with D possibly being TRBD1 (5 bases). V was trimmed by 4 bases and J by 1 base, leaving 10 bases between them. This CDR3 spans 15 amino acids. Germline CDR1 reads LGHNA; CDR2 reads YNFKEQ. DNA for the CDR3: TGTGCCAGCAGCCGAAAGACAGAGAACACCGGGGAGCTGTTTTTT. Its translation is CASSRKTENTGELFF.

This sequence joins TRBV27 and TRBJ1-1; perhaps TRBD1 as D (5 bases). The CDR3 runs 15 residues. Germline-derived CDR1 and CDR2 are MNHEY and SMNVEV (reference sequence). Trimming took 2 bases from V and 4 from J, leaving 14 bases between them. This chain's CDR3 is CASSLGPGPGTEAFF. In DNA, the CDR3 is TGTGCCAGCAGTTTAGGGCCAGGGCCGGGCACTGAAGCTTTCTTT.

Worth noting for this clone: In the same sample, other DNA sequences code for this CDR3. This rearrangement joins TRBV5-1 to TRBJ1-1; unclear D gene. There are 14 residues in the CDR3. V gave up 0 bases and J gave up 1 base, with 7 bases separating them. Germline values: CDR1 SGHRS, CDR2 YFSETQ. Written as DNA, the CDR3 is TGCGCCAGCAGCTTGGTGGCGGGGAACACTGAAGCTTTCTTT. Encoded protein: CASSLVAGNTEAFF.

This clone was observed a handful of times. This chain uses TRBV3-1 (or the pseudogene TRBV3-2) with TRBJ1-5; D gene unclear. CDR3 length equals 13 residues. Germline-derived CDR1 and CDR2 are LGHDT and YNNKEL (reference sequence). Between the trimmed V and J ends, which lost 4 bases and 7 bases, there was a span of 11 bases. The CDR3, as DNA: TGTGCCAGCAGCCCCGCGGTAGGCCAGCCCCAGCATTTT. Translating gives CASSPAVGQPQHF.

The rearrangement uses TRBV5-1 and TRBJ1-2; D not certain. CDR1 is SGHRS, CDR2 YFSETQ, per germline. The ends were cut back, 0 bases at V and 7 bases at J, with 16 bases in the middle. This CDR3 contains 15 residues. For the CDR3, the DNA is TGCGCCAGCAGCTTGGGACACCAAAAGTACTCTGGCTACACCTTC. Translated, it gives CASSLGHQKYSGYTF.

The CDR3 sequence: CATSDPQGAIVDTQYF. CDR3 sequence (DNA): TGTGCCACCAGTGACCCGCAGGGGGCAATCGTCGATACGCAGTATTTT. The rearrangement uses TRBV24-1 and TRBJ2-3; 8 bases map to TRBD1. Germline lookup yields CDR1 KGHDR and CDR2 SFDVKD. This CDR3 comprises 16 residues. Trimming cost V 4 bases and J 6 bases; bases outside gene matches: 11.

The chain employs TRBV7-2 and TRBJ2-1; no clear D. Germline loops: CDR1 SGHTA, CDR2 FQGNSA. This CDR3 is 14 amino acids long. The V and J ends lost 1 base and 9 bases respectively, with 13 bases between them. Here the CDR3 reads CASSLVRSVGEQFF. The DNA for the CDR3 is TGTGCCAGCAGCTTAGTCCGGAGTGTCGGTGAGCAGTTCTTC. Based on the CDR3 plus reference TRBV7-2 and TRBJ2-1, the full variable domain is GAGVSQSPSNKVTEKGKDVELRCDPISGHTALYWYRQSLGQGLEFLIYFQGNSAPDKSGLPSDRFSAERTGGSVSTLTIQRTQQEDSAVYLCASSLVRSVGEQFFGPGTRLTVL.

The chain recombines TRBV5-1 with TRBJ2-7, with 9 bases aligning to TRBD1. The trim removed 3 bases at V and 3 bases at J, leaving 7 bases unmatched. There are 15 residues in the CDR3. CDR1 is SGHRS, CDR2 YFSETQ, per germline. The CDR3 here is CASSSSGTGFYEQYF. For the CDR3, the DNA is TGCGCCAGCAGCTCTTCCGGGACAGGGTTCTACGAGCAGTACTTC.

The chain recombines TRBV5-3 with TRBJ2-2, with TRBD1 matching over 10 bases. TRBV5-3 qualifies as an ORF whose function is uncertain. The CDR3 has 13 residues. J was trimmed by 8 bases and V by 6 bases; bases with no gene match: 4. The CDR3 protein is CARNDRGQGELFF. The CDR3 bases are TGTGCCAGAAACGACAGGGGGCAAGGGGAGCTGTTTTTT.

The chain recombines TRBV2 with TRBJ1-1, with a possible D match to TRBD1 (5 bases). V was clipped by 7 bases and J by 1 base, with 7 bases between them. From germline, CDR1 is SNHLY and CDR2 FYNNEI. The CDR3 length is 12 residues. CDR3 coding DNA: TGTGCCAGCAACGGGGGGAACACTGAAGCTTTCTTT. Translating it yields CASNGGNTEAFF.

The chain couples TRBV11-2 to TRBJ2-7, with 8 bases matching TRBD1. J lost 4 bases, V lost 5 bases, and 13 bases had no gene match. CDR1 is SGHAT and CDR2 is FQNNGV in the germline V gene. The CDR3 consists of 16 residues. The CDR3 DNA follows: TGTGCCAGCAGCCCCCTGGCCTACAGGGGGGAGTACGAGCAGTACTTC. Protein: CASSPLAYRGEYEQYF.

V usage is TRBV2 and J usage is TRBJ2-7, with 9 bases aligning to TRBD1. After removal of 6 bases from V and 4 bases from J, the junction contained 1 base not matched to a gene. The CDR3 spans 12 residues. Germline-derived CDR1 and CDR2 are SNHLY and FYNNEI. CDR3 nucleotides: TGTGCCAGCAGACAGGGGGCTTACGAGCAGTACTTC. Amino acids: CASRQGAYEQYF.

CDR3 sequence: CASSLRSSGTGGNEQFF. The CDR3 DNA is TGTGCCAGCAGCTTAAGATCGTCCGGGACAGGGGGCAATGAGCAGTTCTTC. The chain has TRBV7-3 and TRBJ2-1, with 11 bases matching TRBD1. Germline CDR1 reads SGHTA; CDR2 reads FQGTGA. The CDR3 contains 17 residues. V dropped 1 base and J dropped 6; count of bases not matched to a gene: 8.

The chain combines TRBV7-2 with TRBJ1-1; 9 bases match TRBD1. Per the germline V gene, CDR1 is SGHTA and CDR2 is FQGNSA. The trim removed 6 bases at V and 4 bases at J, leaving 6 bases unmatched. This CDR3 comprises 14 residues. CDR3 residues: CASRRTGGVTEAFF. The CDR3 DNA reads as TGTGCCAGCAGACGAACAGGGGGCGTCACTGAAGCTTTCTTT.

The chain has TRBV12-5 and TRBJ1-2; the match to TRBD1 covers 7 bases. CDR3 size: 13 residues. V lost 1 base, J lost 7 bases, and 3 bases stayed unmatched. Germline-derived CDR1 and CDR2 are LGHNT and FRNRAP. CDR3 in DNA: TGTGCTAGTGGTTTGGGGGGGACAGTTGGCTACACCTTC. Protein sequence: CASGLGGTVGYTF.

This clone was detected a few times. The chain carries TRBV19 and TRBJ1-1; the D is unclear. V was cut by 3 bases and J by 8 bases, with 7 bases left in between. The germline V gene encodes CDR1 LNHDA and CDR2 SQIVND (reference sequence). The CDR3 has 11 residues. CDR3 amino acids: CASSMGREAFF. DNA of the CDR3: TGTGCCAGTAGTATGGGCAGGGAAGCTTTCTTT.

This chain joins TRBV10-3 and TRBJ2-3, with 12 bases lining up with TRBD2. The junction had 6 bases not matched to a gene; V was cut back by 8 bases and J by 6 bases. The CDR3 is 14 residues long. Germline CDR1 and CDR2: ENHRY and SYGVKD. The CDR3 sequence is CAIASGGEGDTQYF. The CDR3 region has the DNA TGTGCCATCGCTAGCGGGGGGGAGGGCGATACGCAGTATTTT.

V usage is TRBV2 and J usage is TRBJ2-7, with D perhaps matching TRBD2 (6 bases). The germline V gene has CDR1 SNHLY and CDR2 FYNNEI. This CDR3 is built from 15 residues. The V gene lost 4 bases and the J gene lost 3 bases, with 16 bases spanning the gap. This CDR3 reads CASSARAGILYEQYF. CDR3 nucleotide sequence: TGTGCCAGCAGTGCGAGGGCGGGGATTCTCTACGAGCAGTACTTC.

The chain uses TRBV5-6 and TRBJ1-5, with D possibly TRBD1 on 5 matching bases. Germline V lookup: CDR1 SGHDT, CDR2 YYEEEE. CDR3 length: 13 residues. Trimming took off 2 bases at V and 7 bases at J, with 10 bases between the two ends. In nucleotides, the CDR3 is TGTGCCAGCAGCTTCCACCAGGGACAGCCCCAGCATTTT. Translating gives CASSFHQGQPQHF.

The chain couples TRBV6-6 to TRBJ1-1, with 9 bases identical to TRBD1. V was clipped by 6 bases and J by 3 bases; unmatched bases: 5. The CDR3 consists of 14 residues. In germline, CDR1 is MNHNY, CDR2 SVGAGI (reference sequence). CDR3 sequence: CASSNRGPYTEAFF. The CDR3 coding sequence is TGTGCCAGCAGCAACAGGGGGCCATACACTGAAGCTTTCTTT.

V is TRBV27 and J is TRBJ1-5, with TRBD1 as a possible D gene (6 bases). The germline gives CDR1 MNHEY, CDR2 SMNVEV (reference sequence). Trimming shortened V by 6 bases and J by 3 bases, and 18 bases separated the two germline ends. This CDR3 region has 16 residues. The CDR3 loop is CASSRTGIINNQPQHF. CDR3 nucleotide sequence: TGTGCCAGCAGCCGAACAGGGATCATTAACAATCAGCCCCAGCATTTT.

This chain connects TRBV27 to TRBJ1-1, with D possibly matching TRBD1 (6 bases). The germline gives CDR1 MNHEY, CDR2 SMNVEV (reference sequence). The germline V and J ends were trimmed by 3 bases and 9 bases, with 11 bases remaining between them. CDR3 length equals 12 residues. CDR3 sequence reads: CASSFVRGKAFF. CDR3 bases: TGTGCCAGCAGTTTCGTCAGGGGAAAAGCTTTCTTT.

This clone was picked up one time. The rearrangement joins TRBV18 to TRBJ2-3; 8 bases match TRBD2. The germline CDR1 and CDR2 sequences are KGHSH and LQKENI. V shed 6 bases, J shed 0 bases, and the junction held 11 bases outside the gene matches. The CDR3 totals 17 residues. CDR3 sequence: CASSRIAGPPSTDTQYF. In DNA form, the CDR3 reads TGTGCCAGCTCCCGTATAGCGGGGCCTCCTAGCACAGATACGCAGTATTTT. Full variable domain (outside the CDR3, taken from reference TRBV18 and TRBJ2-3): NAGVMQNPRHLVRRRGQEARLRCSPMKGHSHVYWYRQLPEEGLKFMVYLQKENIIDESGMPKERFSAEFPKEGPSILRIQQVVRGDSAAYFCASSRIAGPPSTDTQYFGPGTRLTVL.

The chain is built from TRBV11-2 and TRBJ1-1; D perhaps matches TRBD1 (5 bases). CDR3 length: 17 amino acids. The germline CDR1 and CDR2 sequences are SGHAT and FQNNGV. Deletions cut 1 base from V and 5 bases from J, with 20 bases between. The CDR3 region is CASSLVSRGRGGTEAFF. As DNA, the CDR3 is TGTGCCAGCAGCTTAGTGAGTCGGGGGAGGGGAGGAACTGAAGCTTTCTTT. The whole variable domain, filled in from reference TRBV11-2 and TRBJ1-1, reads EAGVAQSPRYKIIEKRQSVAFWCNPISGHATLYWYQQILGQGPKLLIQFQNNGVVDDSQLPKDRFSAERLKGVDSTLKIQPAKLEDSAVYLCASSLVSRGRGGTEAFFGQGTRLTVV.

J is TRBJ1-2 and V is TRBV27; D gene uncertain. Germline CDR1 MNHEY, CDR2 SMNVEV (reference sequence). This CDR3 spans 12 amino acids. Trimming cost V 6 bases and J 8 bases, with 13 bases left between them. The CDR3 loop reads CASSSSRVGYTF. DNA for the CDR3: TGTGCCAGCAGCTCCTCGAGGGTAGGCTACACCTTC.

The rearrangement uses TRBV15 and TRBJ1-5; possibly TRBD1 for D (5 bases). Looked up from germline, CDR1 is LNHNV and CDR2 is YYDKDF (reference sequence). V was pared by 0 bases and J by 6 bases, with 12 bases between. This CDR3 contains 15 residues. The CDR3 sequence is CATSREGGGAQPQHF. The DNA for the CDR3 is TGTGCCACCAGCAGAGAGGGGGGTGGAGCTCAGCCCCAGCATTTT.

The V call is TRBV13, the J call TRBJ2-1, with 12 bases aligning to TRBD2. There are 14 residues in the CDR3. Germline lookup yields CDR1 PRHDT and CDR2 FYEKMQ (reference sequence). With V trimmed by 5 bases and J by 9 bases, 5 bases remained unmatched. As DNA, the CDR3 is TGTGCCAGCAGCCCTAGCGGGGGGGCCGGTGAGCAGTTCTTC. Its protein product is CASSPSGGAGEQFF.